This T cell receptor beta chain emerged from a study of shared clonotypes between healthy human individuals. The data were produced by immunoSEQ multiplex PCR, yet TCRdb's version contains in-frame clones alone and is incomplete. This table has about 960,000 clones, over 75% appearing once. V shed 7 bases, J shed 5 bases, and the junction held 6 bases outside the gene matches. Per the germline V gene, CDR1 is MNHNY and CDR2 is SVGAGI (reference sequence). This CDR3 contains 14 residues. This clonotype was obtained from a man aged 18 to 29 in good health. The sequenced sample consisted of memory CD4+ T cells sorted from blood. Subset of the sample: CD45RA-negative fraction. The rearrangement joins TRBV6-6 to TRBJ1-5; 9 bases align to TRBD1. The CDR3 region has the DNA TGTGCCAGCACCCGGACAGGGGTGGATCAGCCCCAGCATTTT. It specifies CASTRTGVDQPQHF.